The 13 T cell receptor beta chains listed next were all sequenced from one sample in a study of T cell clones after liver transplantation. Produced via immunoSEQ multiplex PCR; TCRdb's table is partial and in-frame only. The table shows 45,000 to 55,000 clones, with 84% occurring only once. Sequencing used CD4+ T cells from blood, obtained before liver transplant. Every receptor here comes from a human donor who received a liver transplant.

The chain uses TRBV28 and TRBJ1-5; D is unclear. The germline V gene encodes CDR1 MDHEN and CDR2 SYDVKM. The CDR3 spans 15 residues. V lost 5 bases and J 9 bases, leaving 20 bases between the germline ends. The CDR3 spells CASSTEGSGSRPQHF. The CDR3 DNA sequence: TGTGCCAGCAGTACGGAAGGGTCGGGATCAAGGCCCCAGCATTTT.

This rearrangement joins TRBV5-6 to TRBJ2-3; no reliable D call. Looked up from germline, CDR1 is SGHDT and CDR2 is YYEEEE. The V and J ends lost 0 bases and 5 bases respectively, with 10 bases between them. This CDR3 is 14 amino acids long. The chain's CDR3 is CASSLGVGRDTQYF. CDR3 DNA sequence: TGTGCCAGCAGCTTGGGGGTCGGTAGAGATACGCAGTATTTT. Using reference TRBV5-6 and TRBJ2-3 for the parts outside the CDR3, the full variable domain is DAGVTQSPTHLIKTRGQQVTLRCSPKSGHDTVSWYQQALGQGPQFIFQYYEEEERQRGNFPDRFSGHQFPNYSSELNVNALLLGDSALYLCASSLGVGRDTQYFGPGTRLTVL.

The J gene is TRBJ2-1, the V gene TRBV7-2; TRBD2 agrees at 8 bases. This CDR3 contains 19 residues. CDR1 is SGHTA, CDR2 FQGNSA, per germline. J lost 2 bases, V lost 2 bases, and 14 bases had no gene match. CDR3 residues: CASSLFPLEREYPYNEQFF. The CDR3 DNA follows: TGTGCCAGCAGCTTATTCCCCCTCGAGCGGGAGTATCCCTACAATGAGCAGTTCTTC.

The J gene is TRBJ2-2, the V gene TRBV21-1; the table's D gene call, TRBD1, was not cross checked with the DNA. TRBV21-1 is recorded as a pseudogene. The CDR3 runs 15 residues. CDR3 amino acids: CASSKEAGNTGELFF. The CDR3 nucleotides are TGTGCCAGCAGCAAAGAGGCAGGAAACACCGGGGAGCTGTTTTTT.

The sample holds a few counts of this clone. Here the CDR3 DNA reads TGTGCCAGCAGATCCCTTGGCAGGGGGCCCTATGGCTACACCTTC. Its translation: CASRSLGRGPYGYTF. The chain couples TRBV28 to TRBJ1-2, with TRBD1 matching 8 bases. The ends lost 6 bases at V and 4 bases at J; junction bases unmatched: 10. From germline, CDR1 is MDHEN and CDR2 SYDVKM. This CDR3 comprises 15 residues.

A single count supports this clone. The V gene is TRBV15, the J gene TRBJ2-2; D is possibly TRBD1 (6 bases). Trimming left V 1 base short and J 0 bases short, with 6 bases between. From germline, CDR1 is LNHNV and CDR2 YYDKDF (reference sequence). The CDR3 loop spans 15 amino acids. CDR3 loop: CATSRGQANTGELFF. DNA for the CDR3: TGTGCCACCAGCAGAGGACAGGCGAACACCGGGGAGCTGTTTTTT.

By share, this clone ranks as medium-sized. As DNA, the CDR3 is TGTGCCAGCAGTGAGGTCAAGGCAGGTCCGTACTTC. Protein product: CASSEVKAGPYF. The chain carries TRBV2 and TRBJ2-7, with D unclear. V lost 3 bases and J lost 12, with 15 bases in between. The CDR3 runs to 12 residues. CDR1 SNHLY and CDR2 FYNNEI come from the germline V gene.

The chain uses TRBV18 and TRBJ2-7, with D perhaps matching TRBD1 or TRBD2 (6 bases each). The length of the CDR3 is 16 residues. The germline CDR1 and CDR2 sequences are KGHSH and LQKENI. V was pared by 3 bases and J by 0 bases, with 15 bases between. This CDR3 reads CASSPTVGGSSYEQYF. In DNA form, the CDR3 reads TGTGCCAGCTCACCTACGGTGGGGGGCAGCTCCTACGAGCAGTACTTC. The full variable domain, in which reference TRBV18 and TRBJ2-7 provide the parts outside the CDR3, is NAGVMQNPRHLVRRRGQEARLRCSPMKGHSHVYWYRQLPEEGLKFMVYLQKENIIDESGMPKERFSAEFPKEGPSILRIQQVVRGDSAAYFCASSPTVGGSSYEQYFGPGTRLTVT.

The gene calls are TRBV5-6 and TRBJ2-2; 8 bases align to TRBD2. The CDR3 totals 17 residues. CDR1 and CDR2 from the germline V gene are SGHDT and YYEEEE. V shed 3 bases, J shed 1 base, and the junction held 8 bases outside the gene matches. The CDR3 DNA follows: TGTGCCAGCAGCTGGGTCGGCGGGGGGCTGAACACCGGGGAGCTGTTTTTT. It is translated as CASSWVGGGLNTGELFF.

The chain couples TRBV25-1 to TRBJ2-3; 7 bases agree with TRBD1. Germline V gene lookup returns CDR1 MGHDK and CDR2 SYGVNS. Losses at the gene ends were 6 bases for V and 2 bases for J; bases not matched to a gene: 14. The CDR3 has 17 amino acids. This CDR3 is CASRDNQGEIITDTQYF. CDR3 nucleotides: TGTGCCAGCAGAGACAACCAGGGGGAAATAATCACAGATACGCAGTATTTT.

The J gene is TRBJ2-5, the V gene TRBV7-2, with TRBD2 matching 13 bases. Germline CDR1 is SGHTA and CDR2 is FQGNSA. The CDR3 spans 17 residues. Germline trimming cut 3 bases from V and 4 bases from J; bases unmatched to any gene: 8. CDR3: CASSFTSGGAGRETQYF. The DNA of the CDR3 is TGTGCCAGCAGCTTTACTAGCGGGGGGGCTGGGCGAGAGACCCAGTACTTC.

V usage is TRBV7-2 and J usage is TRBJ2-7; D not resolved. This CDR3 has 14 amino acids. Germline V lookup: CDR1 SGHTA, CDR2 FQGNSA. V was shortened by 1 base and J by 3 bases, with 10 bases between the two germline ends. The chain's CDR3 is CASSLGLDRYEQYF. CDR3 DNA sequence: TGTGCCAGCAGCTTAGGGCTCGATCGCTACGAGCAGTACTTC.

The gene calls are TRBV5-1 and TRBJ1-1, with D perhaps matching TRBD1 (5 bases). V lost 4 bases and J 0 bases, leaving 10 bases between the germline ends. Looked up from germline, CDR1 is SGHRS and CDR2 is YFSETQ. This CDR3 is built from 14 residues. As DNA, the CDR3 is TGCGCCAGCAGCATACAGGAGTTGAACACTGAAGCTTTCTTT. Translating gives CASSIQELNTEAFF. The full variable domain, with the rest looked up from reference TRBV5-1 and TRBJ1-1, is KAGVTQTPRYLIKTRGQQVTLSCSPISGHRSVSWYQQTPGQGLQFLFEYFSETQRNKGNFPGRFSGRQFSNSRSEMNVSTLELGDSALYLCASSIQELNTEAFFGQGTRLTVV.